What follows are 18 T cell receptor beta chains derived from one specimen sequenced in a study of CD8+ T cells in alopecia areata. It was cDNA, reverse transcribed from extracted RNA, that served as the sequencing template. The assay was immunoSEQ multiplex PCR, and TCRdb's table has in-frame clones only and misses some. The repertoire holds hundreds of thousands of clones, 50% to 70% seen once, with 0.45% in the top ten. The sample in question was CD4+ T cells sorted from blood, obtained at week 0. These receptors were taken from a human donor with alopecia areata.

This clone was seen only a few times. The chain employs TRBV5-1 and TRBJ1-2, with D unclear. CDR1 is SGHRS, CDR2 YFSETQ, per germline. V dropped 0 bases and J dropped 8 bases, with 17 bases sitting between them. This CDR3 comprises 15 residues. In nucleotides, the CDR3 is TGCGCCAGCAGCTTGGATGGGGAGTACCTCTGGGGCTACACCTTC. Translating it yields CASSLDGEYLWGYTF.

This chain joins TRBV19 and TRBJ2-7; D uncertain. Germline values: CDR1 LNHDA, CDR2 SQIVND (reference sequence). This CDR3 contains 12 residues. The V and J ends lost 5 bases and 3 bases respectively, with 8 bases between them. In DNA, the CDR3 is TGTGCCAGTAGTTCGACTCTCTACGAGCAGTACTTC. It is translated as CASSSTLYEQYF.

The chain couples TRBV2 to TRBJ2-7; 7 bases match TRBD1. The V and J ends lost 3 bases and 0 bases, in that order; junction bases with no gene match: 5. This CDR3 has 15 amino acids. The germline V gene has CDR1 SNHLY and CDR2 FYNNEI. The CDR3: CASSEDRLSSYEQYF. For the CDR3, the DNA is TGTGCCAGCAGTGAGGACAGGCTGAGCTCCTACGAGCAGTACTTC. Full variable domain (rest looked up from reference TRBV2 and TRBJ2-7): EPEVTQTPSHQVTQMGQEVILRCVPISNHLYFYWYRQILGQKVEFLVSFYNNEISEKSEIFDDQFSVERPDGSNFTLKIRSTKLEDSAMYFCASSEDRLSSYEQYFGPGTRLTVT.

This chain uses TRBV29-1 with TRBJ2-3, with 8 nucleotides matching TRBD1. Per the germline V gene, CDR1 is SQVTM and CDR2 is ANQGSEA. The CDR3 sequence is 14 residues long. The V and J ends lost 7 bases and 4 bases, in that order; junction bases with no gene match: 10. The CDR3 sequence is CSAGQGRGADTQYF. The CDR3 coding sequence is TGCAGCGCTGGACAGGGAAGGGGCGCAGATACGCAGTATTTT.

The genes are TRBV11-2 and TRBJ1-1; a weak D match, TRBD1 (6 bases). CDR1 and CDR2 from the germline V gene are SGHAT and FQNNGV. Trimming cost V 0 bases and J 1 base, with 6 bases left between them. The CDR3 runs 14 residues. CDR3 amino acids: CASSLDRGNTEAFF. The CDR3 DNA follows: TGTGCCAGCAGCTTAGACAGGGGGAACACTGAAGCTTTCTTT.

CDR3 loop: CASSWTGIGGETQYF. CDR3 DNA: TGTGCCAGCAGCTGGACAGGGATCGGGGGAGAGACCCAGTACTTC. The chain has TRBV7-9 and TRBJ2-5; 8 bases line up with TRBD1. CDR1 is SEHNR, CDR2 FQNEAQ, per germline (reference sequence). Losses at the gene ends were 4 bases for V and 4 bases for J; bases not matched to a gene: 8. The CDR3 loop spans 15 amino acids. Based on the CDR3 plus reference TRBV7-9 and TRBJ2-5, the full variable domain is DTGVSQNPRHKITKRGQNVTFRCDPISEHNRLYWYRQTLGQGPEFLTYFQNEAQLEKSRLLSDRFSAERPKGSFSTLEIQRTEQGDSAMYLCASSWTGIGGETQYFGPGTRLLVL.

The chain employs TRBV29-1 and TRBJ2-2; 8 positions match TRBD1. Germline values: CDR1 SQVTM, CDR2 ANQGSEA. The V gene end was trimmed by 1 base and the J gene end by 6 bases; junction bases not matched to a gene: 10. The CDR3 is 16 amino acids. CDR3 sequence: CSVEGGQGAAAGELFF. The CDR3 coding sequence is TGCAGCGTTGAAGGGGGTCAGGGGGCCGCAGCCGGGGAGCTGTTTTTT.

This CDR3 reads CASSSRDGDGYTF. In DNA form, the CDR3 reads TGTGCCAGCAGCTCCAGGGACGGGGATGGCTACACCTTC. V gene TRBV7-9 combines with J gene TRBJ1-2; weak D call: TRBD1 (5 bases). The CDR3 is made up of 13 amino acids. Germline V gene sequence: CDR1 SEHNR, CDR2 FQNEAQ (reference sequence). V lost 4 bases and J lost 6, with 12 bases in between.

The genes are TRBV30 and TRBJ2-4; maybe TRBD2 (5 bases). Trimming left V 3 bases short and J 9 bases short, with 18 bases between. Germline V gene data show CDR1 as GTSNPN and CDR2 as SVGIG (reference sequence). CDR3 length: 14 residues. CDR3 sequence: CAWRAPGPEGIQYF. CDR3 DNA: TGTGCCTGGAGAGCACCGGGCCCCGAGGGCATTCAGTACTTC.

The chain combines TRBV19 with TRBJ2-3; D gene ambiguous. Germline V CDR1 and CDR2: LNHDA, SQIVND (reference sequence). The CDR3 runs 14 residues. V lost 6 bases and J 0 bases, leaving 10 bases between the germline ends. CDR3 sequence reads: CASRVVGSTDTQYF. DNA of the CDR3: TGTGCCAGTAGGGTGGTGGGAAGCACAGATACGCAGTATTTT.

This chain uses TRBV6-1 with TRBJ1-6, with D tentatively TRBD1 (6 bases). V gave up 5 bases and J gave up 7 bases, with 12 bases separating them. Germline CDR1 and CDR2: MNHNS and SASEGT. This CDR3 comprises 14 residues. CDR3 DNA sequence: TGTGCCAGCAGTTATCGACAGGAGAATTCACCCCTCCACTTT. It encodes CASSYRQENSPLHF.

J is TRBJ2-7 and V is TRBV18; D gene ambiguous. The CDR3 length is 13 residues. Germline V CDR1 and CDR2: KGHSH, LQKENI. Trimming removed 3 bases at V and 5 bases at J, with 11 bases between. In nucleotides, the CDR3 is TGTGCCAGCTCACCGACGTCCCCTAACGAGCAGTACTTC. Translated: CASSPTSPNEQYF.

The chain links TRBV7-2 to TRBJ1-1, with D hard to call. Trimming cost V 5 bases and J 3 bases, with 7 bases left between them. Germline V gene lookup returns CDR1 SGHTA and CDR2 FQGNSA. The CDR3 has 12 residues. The CDR3 nucleotides read TGTGCCAGCAGCACCCTAGACACTGAAGCTTTCTTT. Its translation: CASSTLDTEAFF.

This clone has more than one count but fewer than ten. The chain links TRBV30 to TRBJ1-1, with TRBD1 matching 8 bases. The V gene's germline CDR1 is GTSNPN and CDR2 SVGIG (reference sequence). CDR3 length equals 11 residues. The V gene end was trimmed by 5 bases and the J gene end by 9 bases; junction bases not matched to a gene: 5. CDR3 in DNA: TGTGCCTGGGGGACAGGACCGAAAGCTTTCTTT. Translating it yields CAWGTGPKAFF. Full variable domain (remainder filled in from reference TRBV30 and TRBJ1-1): SQTIHQWPATLVQPVGSPLSLECTVEGTSNPNLYWYRQAAGRGLQLLFYSVGIGQISSEVPQNLSASRPQDRQFILSSKKLLLSDSGFYLCAWGTGPKAFFGQGTRLTVV.

The rearrangement uses TRBV7-3 and TRBJ2-1; no clear D. This CDR3 is 12 amino acids long. Germline CDR1 SGHTA, CDR2 FQGTGA. V was clipped by 6 bases and J by 6 bases, with 9 bases between them. The CDR3: CASRIDGNEQFF. CDR3 DNA: TGTGCCAGCAGAATAGATGGCAATGAGCAGTTCTTC. Full variable domain (remainder filled in from reference TRBV7-3 and TRBJ2-1): GAGVSQTPSNKVTEKGKYVELRCDPISGHTALYWYRQSLGQGPEFLIYFQGTGAADDSGLPNDRFFAVRPEGSVSTLKIQRTERGDSAVYLCASRIDGNEQFFGPGTRLTVL.

This clone was seen once. This chain links TRBV15 with TRBJ2-1, with a tentative D call TRBD2 (5 bases). Germline CDR1 and CDR2: LNHNV and YYDKDF (reference sequence). This CDR3 contains 17 residues. The V end lost 2 bases, the J end lost 2 bases, and 16 bases lay between the germline ends. Written as DNA, the CDR3 is TGTGCCACCAGCAGATATCCGACTACCATTACCTACAATGAGCAGTTCTTC. This sequence encodes CATSRYPTTITYNEQFF.

This clone was seen only once. The chain uses TRBV30 and TRBJ2-5, with TRBD2 matching 9 bases. The germline CDR1 and CDR2 sequences are GTSNPN and SVGIG (reference sequence). CDR3 length equals 15 residues. The junction had 6 bases not matched to a gene; V was cut back by 3 bases and J by 1 base. The CDR3 is CAWSGLAGSQETQYF. The CDR3 bases are TGTGCCTGGAGCGGGCTAGCGGGAAGCCAAGAGACCCAGTACTTC.

This clone was recorded a few times. The J gene is TRBJ1-6, the V gene TRBV7-2; D unresolved. This CDR3 is built from 15 residues. V was pared by 6 bases and J by 10 bases, with 19 bases between. CDR1 is SGHTA, CDR2 FQGNSA, per germline. The CDR3 here is CASRLIDLLGSPLHF. In nucleotides, the CDR3 is TGTGCCAGCAGACTGATTGACTTGTTGGGGTCACCCCTCCACTTT.